A single sample gave rise to the 6 T cell receptor beta chains below, sequenced in a study of post-analysis software for immune sequencing data (dated by TCRdb to about 2015). Summary of the overall study and its limitations: Patients showed significantly higher frequencies than controls for five TRBV segments, among them TRBV5-6, TRBV5-1 and TRBV20-1.

The library was obtained by PCR. Instrument on record: Illumina HiSeq 2500. To reduce PCR and sequencing biases, unique molecular identifiers were incorporated into the TCR beta cDNA libraries. The public reads were reanalyzed by TCRdb: fastp trimming at Q25, MiXCR alignment, in-frame beta chains only. One record per CDR3 amino acid sequence lists the most common genes and DNA. The sample yields approximately 690,000 distinct CDR3 sequences; around 60% were counted once. The top ten hold 11% of the sample. Their cognate antigens are unknown. The sample taken for sequencing was blood. These receptors were taken from a girl aged 2 to 9 with multiple sclerosis.

CDR3 DNA: TGTGCCAGCAGCTTAGCTCTAGCGGGAGCCTTCAATGAGCAGTTCTTC. Its translation is CASSLALAGAFNEQFF. V and J are TRBV7-2 and TRBJ2-1; 10 bases match TRBD2. The V gene's germline CDR1 is SGHTA and CDR2 FQGNSA. This CDR3 comprises 16 residues. J gave up 6 bases and V 0 bases, and 5 bases lay outside the gene matches.

This clonotype turned up a few times. The chain employs TRBV20-1 and TRBJ2-7; no definite D call. Trimming removed 1 base from V and 7 bases from J, with 14 bases in between. CDR1 is DFQATT, CDR2 SNEGSKA, per germline (reference sequence). The CDR3 loop spans 13 amino acids. CDR3 loop: CSARAPGPEEQYF. CDR3 nucleotide sequence: TGCAGTGCTAGAGCACCGGGCCCAGAGGAGCAGTACTTC.

V usage is TRBV11-2 and J usage is TRBJ2-4; D possibly uses TRBD1 or TRBD2 (5 bases each). The end of the DNA aligns better with TRBJ2-5, so the J call may be wrong. Germline V gene sequence: CDR1 SGHAT, CDR2 FQNNGV. The CDR3 consists of 13 residues. This CDR3 reads CASSLGGRKTQYF. The CDR3 DNA follows: TGTGCCAGCAGCTTAGGGGGACGGAAGACCCAGTACTTC.

This sequence joins TRBV11-2 and TRBJ2-3, with 13 bases aligning to TRBD2. Germline lookup yields CDR1 SGHAT and CDR2 FQNNGV. V shed 7 bases and J 3 bases; nucleotides not matched to a gene: 7. The CDR3 has 16 amino acids. The DNA of the CDR3 is TGTGCCAGCACAGGGACTAGCGGGATTGCGACAGATACGCAGTATTTT. Translating it yields CASTGTSGIATDTQYF.

The genes are TRBV19 and TRBJ2-3; D is undetermined. The CDR3 loop spans 14 amino acids. The V end lost 0 bases, the J end lost 4 bases, and 8 bases lay between the germline ends. Germline-derived CDR1 and CDR2 are LNHDA and SQIVND (reference sequence). CDR3 sequence: CASSIDLGSDTQYF. For the CDR3, the DNA is TGTGCCAGTAGTATAGATCTGGGGTCAGATACGCAGTATTTT.

This chain connects TRBV6-2 or TRBV6-3 to TRBJ2-5, with 8 bases aligning to TRBD2. The CDR3 length is 16 residues. Per the germline V gene, CDR1 is MNHEY and CDR2 is SVGEGT. J lost 3 bases, V lost 6 bases, and 12 bases had no gene match. This CDR3 reads CASRQLAGKKKETQYF. CDR3 bases: TGTGCCAGCAGGCAATTAGCGGGAAAGAAAAAAGAGACCCAGTACTTC.